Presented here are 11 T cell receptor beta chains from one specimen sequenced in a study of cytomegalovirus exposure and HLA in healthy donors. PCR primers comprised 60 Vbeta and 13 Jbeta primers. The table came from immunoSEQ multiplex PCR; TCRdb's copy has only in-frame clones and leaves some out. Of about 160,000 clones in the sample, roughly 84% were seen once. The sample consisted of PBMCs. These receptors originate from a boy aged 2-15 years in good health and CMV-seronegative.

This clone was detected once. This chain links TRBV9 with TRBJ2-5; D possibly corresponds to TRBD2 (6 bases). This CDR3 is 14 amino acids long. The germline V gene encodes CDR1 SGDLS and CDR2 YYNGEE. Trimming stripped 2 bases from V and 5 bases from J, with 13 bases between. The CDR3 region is CASSVGRIDETQYF. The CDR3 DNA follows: TGTGCCAGCAGCGTTGGGAGGATTGACGAGACCCAGTACTTC.

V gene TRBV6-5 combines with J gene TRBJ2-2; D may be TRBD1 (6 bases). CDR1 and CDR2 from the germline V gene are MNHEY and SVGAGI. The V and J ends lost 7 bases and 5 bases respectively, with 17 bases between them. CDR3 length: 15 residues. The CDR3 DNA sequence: TGTGCCAGCACCTGGGGGCTAAGGGGAACCGGGGAGCTGTTTTTT. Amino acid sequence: CASTWGLRGTGELFF.

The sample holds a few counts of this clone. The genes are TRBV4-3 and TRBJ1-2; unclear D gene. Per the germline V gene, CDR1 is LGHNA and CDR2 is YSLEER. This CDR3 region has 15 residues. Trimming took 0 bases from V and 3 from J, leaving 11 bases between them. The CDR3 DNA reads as TGCGCCAGCAGCCAAGACCCAGGTACCGACTATGGCTACACCTTC. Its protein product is CASSQDPGTDYGYTF.

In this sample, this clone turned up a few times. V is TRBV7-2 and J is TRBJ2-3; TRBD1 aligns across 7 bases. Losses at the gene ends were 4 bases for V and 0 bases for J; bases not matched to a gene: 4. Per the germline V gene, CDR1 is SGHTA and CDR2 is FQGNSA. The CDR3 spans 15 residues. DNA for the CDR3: TGTGCCAGCAGCTGGGGACAGACTAGCACAGATACGCAGTATTTT. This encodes CASSWGQTSTDTQYF.

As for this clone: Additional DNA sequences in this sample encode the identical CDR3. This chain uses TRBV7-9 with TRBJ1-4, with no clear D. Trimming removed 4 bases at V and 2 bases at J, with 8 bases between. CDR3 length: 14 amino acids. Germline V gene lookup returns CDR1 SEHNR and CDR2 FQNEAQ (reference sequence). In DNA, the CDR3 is TGTGCCAGCAGCTCGACGGGTACTAATGAAAAACTGTTTTTT. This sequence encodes CASSSTGTNEKLFF. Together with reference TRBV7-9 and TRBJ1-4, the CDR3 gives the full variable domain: DTGVSQNPRHKITKRGQNVTFRCDPISEHNRLYWYRQTLGQGPEFLTYFQNEAQLEKSRLLSDRFSAERPKGSFSTLEIQRTEQGDSAMYLCASSSTGTNEKLFFGSGTQLSVL.

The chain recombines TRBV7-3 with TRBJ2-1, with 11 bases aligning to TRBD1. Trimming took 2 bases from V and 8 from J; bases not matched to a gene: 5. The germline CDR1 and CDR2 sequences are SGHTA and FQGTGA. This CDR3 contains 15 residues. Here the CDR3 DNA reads TGTGCCAGCAGCTTAGGGGACAGGGGGATGGATGAGCAGTTCTTC. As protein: CASSLGDRGMDEQFF.

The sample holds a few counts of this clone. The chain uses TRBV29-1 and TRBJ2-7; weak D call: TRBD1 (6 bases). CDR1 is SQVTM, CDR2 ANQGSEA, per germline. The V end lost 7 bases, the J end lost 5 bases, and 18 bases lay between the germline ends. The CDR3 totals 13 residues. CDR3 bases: TGCAGCGCCAGCCCCACAGGGAAGGACGAGCAGTACTTC. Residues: CSASPTGKDEQYF.

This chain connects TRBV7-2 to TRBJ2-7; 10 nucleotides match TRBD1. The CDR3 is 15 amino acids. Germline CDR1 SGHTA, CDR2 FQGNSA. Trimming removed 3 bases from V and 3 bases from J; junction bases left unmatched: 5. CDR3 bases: TGTGCCAGCAGCTTCGGTGGACAGGGGGACTACGAGCAGTACTTC. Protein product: CASSFGGQGDYEQYF.

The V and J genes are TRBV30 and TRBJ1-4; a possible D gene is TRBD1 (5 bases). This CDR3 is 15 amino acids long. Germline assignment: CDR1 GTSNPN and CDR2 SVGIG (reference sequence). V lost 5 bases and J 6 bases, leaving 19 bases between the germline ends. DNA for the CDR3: TGTGCCTGGGGCCGGGCGGGGACTCAAGATGAAAAACTGTTTTTT. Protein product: CAWGRAGTQDEKLFF. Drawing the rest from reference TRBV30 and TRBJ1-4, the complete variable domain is SQTIHQWPATLVQPVGSPLSLECTVEGTSNPNLYWYRQAAGRGLQLLFYSVGIGQISSEVPQNLSASRPQDRQFILSSKKLLLSDSGFYLCAWGRAGTQDEKLFFGSGTQLSVL.

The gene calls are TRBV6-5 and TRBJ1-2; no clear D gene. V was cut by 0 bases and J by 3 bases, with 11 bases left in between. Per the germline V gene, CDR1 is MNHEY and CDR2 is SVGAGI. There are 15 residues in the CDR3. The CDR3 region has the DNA TGTGCCAGCAGTTACTCAGTCGGGTACCACTATGGCTACACCTTC. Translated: CASSYSVGYHYGYTF.

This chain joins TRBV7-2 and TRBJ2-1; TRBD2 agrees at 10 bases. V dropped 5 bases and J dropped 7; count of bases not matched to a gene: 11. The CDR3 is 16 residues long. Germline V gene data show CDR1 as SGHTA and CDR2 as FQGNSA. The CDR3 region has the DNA TGTGCCAGCAGCAATGCGCCGGGACTAGCGATAAATGAGCAGTTCTTC. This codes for CASSNAPGLAINEQFF.